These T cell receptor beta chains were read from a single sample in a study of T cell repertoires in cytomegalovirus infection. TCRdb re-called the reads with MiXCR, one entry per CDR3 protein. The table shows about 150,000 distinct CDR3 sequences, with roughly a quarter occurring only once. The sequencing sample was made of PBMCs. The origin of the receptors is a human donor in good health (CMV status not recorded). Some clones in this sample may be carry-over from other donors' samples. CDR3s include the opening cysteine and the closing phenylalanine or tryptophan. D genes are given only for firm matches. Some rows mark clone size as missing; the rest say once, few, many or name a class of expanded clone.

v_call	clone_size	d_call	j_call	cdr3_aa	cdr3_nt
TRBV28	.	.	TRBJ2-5	CASSFSRTQETQYF	TGTGCCAGCAGTTTTAGCAGGACCCAAGAGACCCAGTACTTC
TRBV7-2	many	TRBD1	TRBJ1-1	CASSWSGTGANTEAFF	TGTGCCAGCAGCTGGTCAGGAACAGGGGCGAACACTGAAGCTTTCTTT
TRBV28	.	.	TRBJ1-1	CASNGDAEAFF	TGTGCCAGCAACGGGGACGCTGAAGCTTTCTTT
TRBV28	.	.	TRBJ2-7	CASSLQSSYEQYF	TGTGCCAGCAGTTTACAGTCCTCCTACGAGCAGTACTTC
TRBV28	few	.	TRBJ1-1	CASSLSGRAFF	TGTGCCAGCAGTTTATCTGGGCGCGCTTTCTTT
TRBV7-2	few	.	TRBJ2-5	CASSGRGSQYQETQYF	TGTGCCAGCAGCGGCAGGGGCTCTCAGTACCAAGAGACCCAGTACTTC
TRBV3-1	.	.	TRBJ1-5	CASSQDRTVNQPQHF	TGTGCCAGCAGCCAAGACCGGACAGTCAATCAGCCCCAGCATTTT
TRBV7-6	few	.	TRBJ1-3	CASSRDGYSGNTIYF	TGTGCCAGCAGTCGGGACGGATACTCTGGAAACACCATATATTTT
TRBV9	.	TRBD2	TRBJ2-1	CASSVDGGAYNEQFF	TGTGCCAGCAGCGTAGATGGGGGGGCCTACAATGAGCAGTTCTTC
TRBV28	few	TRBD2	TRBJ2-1	CASRSGGQYNEQFF	TGTGCCAGCAGAAGCGGGGGCCAGTACAATGAGCAGTTCTTC
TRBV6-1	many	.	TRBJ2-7	CASRRGHRYEQYF	TGTGCCAGCAGGAGAGGGCATCGCTACGAGCAGTACTTC
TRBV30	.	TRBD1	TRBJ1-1	CAWSFSGQAAAFF	TGTGCCTGGAGTTTCTCAGGACAGGCCGCCGCTTTCTTT
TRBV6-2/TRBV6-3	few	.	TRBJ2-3	CATRDTDTQYF	TGTGCCACCCGTGACACAGATACGCAGTATTTT
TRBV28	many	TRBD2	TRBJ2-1	CASSRRGIAGGYEQFF	TGTGCCAGCAGTAGGAGGGGTATAGCGGGAGGTTATGAGCAGTTCTTC
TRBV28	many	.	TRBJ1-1	CASSLVQANTEAFF	TGTGCCAGCAGTTTAGTACAGGCGAACACTGAAGCTTTCTTT
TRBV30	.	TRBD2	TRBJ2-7	CAWSPSGSYEQYF	TGTGCCTGGAGTCCTAGCGGGAGCTACGAGCAGTACTTC
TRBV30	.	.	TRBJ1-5	CAWSEGGGSQHF	TGTGCCTGGAGTGAGGGGGGGGGGTCCCAGCATTTT
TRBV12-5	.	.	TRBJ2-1	CASGLPYNEQFF	TGTGCTAGTGGTTTGCCTTATAATGAGCAGTTCTTC
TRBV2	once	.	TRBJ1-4	CASKATNEKLFF	TGTGCCAGCAAAGCAACTAATGAAAAACTGTTTTTT
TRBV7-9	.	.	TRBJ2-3	CASSLRAASTDTQYF	TGTGCCAGCAGCCTGAGGGCGGCTAGCACAGATACGCAGTATTTT
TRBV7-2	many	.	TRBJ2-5	CASSLDGVGTETQYF	TGTGCCAGCAGCTTAGACGGGGTGGGCACAGAGACCCAGTACTTC